This record looks at one TCR beta chain sequence and its context. Its antigen is undetermined. The entry originates in a study of T cell responses to AZD1222 COVID-19 vaccine. Study-level results: Regions 160-218 and 743-854 dominated among vaccine-associated CD4 TCRs spanning spike. As reported, nearly half of all spike-specific TCRs target variant regions that are unmutated. A mostly white British donor set with more females was recruited, and clonal diversity was possibly underestimated.

Libraries were prepared by immunoSEQ multiplex PCR; TCRdb keeps only in-frame clonotypes and omits some of them. Of 130,000 or so clones listed, roughly 90% were seen once; the top ten hold 1.5% to 2%. CDR3 size: 13 residues. CDR1 is ENHRY, CDR2 SYGVKD, per germline. Trimming left V 9 bases short and J 8 bases short, with 17 bases between. Sample: peripheral blood, taken on day 0 of AZD1222 vaccination. This receptor was identified in an adult in good health. V and J are TRBV10-3 and TRBJ2-1; D is perhaps TRBD2 (7 bases). The CDR3 spells CAIAGGGMDEQFF. DNA for the CDR3: TGTGCCATTGCTGGGGGGGGCATGGATGAGCAGTTCTTC.